This TCR beta chain was sequenced during a study of cytomegalovirus exposure and HLA in healthy donors. General study results and limits: Three of the chains that were CMV-associated were confirmed in vitro to be specific for CMV antigens.

Concerning this clone itself: What it binds is not known.

Germline CDR1 SGHAT, CDR2 FQDESV (reference sequence). The germline V and J ends were trimmed by 5 bases and 7 bases, with 15 bases remaining between them. The CDR3 totals 14 residues. Sequencing used immunoSEQ multiplex PCR; TCRdb keeps in-frame clones, though not all of them. The sample consists of 45,000 to 65,000 clones, roughly nine tenths of them appearing once. The sequencing sample was made of PBMCs. V is TRBV11-1 and J is TRBJ2-1; D possibly corresponds to TRBD2 (5 bases). This clonotype was sampled from a woman in her late teens or twenties in good health and CMV-seropositive. CDR3 nucleotide sequence: TGTGCCAGCAGCGTGGCCGGGAACCATAATGAGCAGTTCTTC. This gives the protein CASSVAGNHNEQFF.